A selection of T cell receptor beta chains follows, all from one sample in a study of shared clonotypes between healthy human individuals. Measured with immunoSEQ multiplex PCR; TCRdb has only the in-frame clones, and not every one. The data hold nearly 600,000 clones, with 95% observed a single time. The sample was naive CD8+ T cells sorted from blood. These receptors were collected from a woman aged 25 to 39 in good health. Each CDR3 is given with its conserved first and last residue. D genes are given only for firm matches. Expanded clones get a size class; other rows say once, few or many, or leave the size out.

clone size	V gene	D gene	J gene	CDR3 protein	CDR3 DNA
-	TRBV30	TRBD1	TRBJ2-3	CAWNMGQGLTDTQYF	TGTGCCTGGAATATGGGACAGGGGTTAACAGATACGCAGTATTTT
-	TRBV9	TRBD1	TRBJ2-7	CASSPRQGSYEQYF	TGTGCCAGCAGCCCCCGACAGGGCTCCTACGAGCAGTACTTC
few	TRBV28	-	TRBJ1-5	CATSRGARQPQHF	TGTGCCACTTCCCGGGGGGCACGTCAGCCCCAGCATTTT
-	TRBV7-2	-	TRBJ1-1	CASSSATRLNWVTEAFF	TGTGCCAGCAGCTCTGCGACTCGACTTAATTGGGTGACTGAAGCTTTCTTT
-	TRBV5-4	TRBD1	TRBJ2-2	CASSITGTGLTGELFF	TGTGCCAGCAGCATAACCGGGACAGGGCTGACCGGGGAGCTGTTTTTT
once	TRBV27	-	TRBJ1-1	CASSRGNTEAFF	TGTGCCAGCAGCAGGGGGAACACTGAAGCTTTCTTT
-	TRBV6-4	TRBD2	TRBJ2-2	CASSLGTSHNTGELFF	TGTGCCAGCAGCCTCGGGACTAGCCATAACACCGGGGAGCTGTTTTTT
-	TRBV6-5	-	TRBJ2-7	CASSYEQYF	TGTGCCAGCTCCTACGAGCAGTACTTC
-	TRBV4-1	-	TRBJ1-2	CASSQVPGASYGYTF	TGCGCCAGCAGCCAAGTTCCGGGGGCTTCGTATGGCTACACCTTC
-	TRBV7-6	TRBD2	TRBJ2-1	CASSFLAGWTPGEQFF	TGTGCCAGCAGCTTTTTAGCGGGATGGACCCCAGGCGAGCAGTTCTTC
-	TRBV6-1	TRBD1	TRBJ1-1	CASRTGRRGEAFF	TGTGCCAGCAGGACAGGGCGAAGGGGTGAAGCTTTCTTT
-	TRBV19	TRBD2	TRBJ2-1	CASSITGGTYNEQFF	TGTGCCAGTAGTATAACGGGAGGAACCTACAATGAGCAGTTCTTC
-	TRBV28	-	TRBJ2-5	CASSSSHVIAGVGETQYF	-
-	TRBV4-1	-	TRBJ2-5	CASSQDMEETQYF	TGCGCCAGCAGCCAGGACATGGAAGAGACCCAGTACTTC
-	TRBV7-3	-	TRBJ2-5	CASSLTGSQETQYF	TGTGCCAGCAGCTTAACGGGATCCCAAGAGACCCAGTACTTC
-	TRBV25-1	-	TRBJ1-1	CASSAQNTEAFF	TGTGCCAGCAGTGCCCAGAACACTGAAGCTTTCTTT
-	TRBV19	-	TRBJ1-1	CASSTRQAFNTEAFF	TGTGCCAGTAGTACCAGACAGGCCTTTAACACTGAAGCTTTCTTT
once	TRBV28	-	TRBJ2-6	CASRWNKVHGANVLTF	TGTGCCAGCAGGTGGAACAAGGTTCACGGGGCCAACGTCCTGACTTTC
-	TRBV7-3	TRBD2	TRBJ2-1	CASSLLTSGRLNEQFF	TGTGCCAGCAGCTTATTGACTAGCGGGAGGTTAAATGAGCAGTTCTTC
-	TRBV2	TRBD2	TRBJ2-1	CASTIAGGGNEQFF	TGTGCCAGCACCATAGCGGGAGGGGGCAATGAGCAGTTCTTC
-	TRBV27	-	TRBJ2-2	CAVAGELFF	TGTGCGGTGGCCGGGGAGCTGTTTTTT
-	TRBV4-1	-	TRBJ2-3	CASSQDDLIRTDTQYF	TGCGCCAGCAGCCAAGATGATTTAATTCGTACAGATACGCAGTATTTT
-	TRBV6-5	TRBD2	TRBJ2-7	CASRASGSREQYF	TGTGCCAGCAGGGCTAGCGGGTCTCGGGAGCAGTACTTC
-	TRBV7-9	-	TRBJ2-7	CASSEGRQFSYEQYF	TGTGCCAGCAGCGAGGGGCGACAGTTCTCCTACGAGCAGTACTTC
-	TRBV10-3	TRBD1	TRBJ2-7	CAIRQDRANGFYEQYF	TGTGCCATCAGGCAAGACAGGGCCAACGGCTTTTACGAGCAGTACTTC
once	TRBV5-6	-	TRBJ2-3	CASSWQGYADTQYF	TGTGCCAGCAGCTGGCAGGGTTACGCAGATACGCAGTATTTT
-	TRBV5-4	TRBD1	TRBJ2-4	CASSGGQGGIQYF	TGTGCCAGCAGCGGCGGACAGGGAGGCATTCAGTACTTC
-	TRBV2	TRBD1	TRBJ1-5	CASSAGQGIQPQHF	TGTGCCAGCAGTGCGGGACAGGGAATTCAGCCCCAGCATTTT
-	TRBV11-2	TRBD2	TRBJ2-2	CASSLASLAGGPRAGELFF	TGTGCCAGCAGCTTAGCCTCCCTAGCGGGAGGGCCGCGCGCCGGGGAGCTGTTTTTT
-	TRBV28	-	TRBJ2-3	CASSLSLTDTQYF	TGTGCCAGCTCCCTGTCACTAACAGATACGCAGTATTTT
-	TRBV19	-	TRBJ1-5	CASSTTGTSVQPQHF	TGTGCCAGTAGTACCACCGGGACATCGGTTCAGCCCCAGCATTTT
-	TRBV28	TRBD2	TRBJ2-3	CASSSLRLAGGYSSTDTQYF	TGTGCCAGCAGCTCCTTGCGGCTAGCGGGAGGATACTCTAGCACAGATACGCAGTATTTT
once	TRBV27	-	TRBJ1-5	CASSPGAGFGQPQHF	TGTGCCAGCAGTCCCGGGGCGGGATTCGGGCAGCCCCAGCATTTT
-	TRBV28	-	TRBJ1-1	CASSLWRQGGRGAFF	TGTGCCAGCAGTTTATGGAGGCAGGGTGGGAGAGGAGCTTTCTTT
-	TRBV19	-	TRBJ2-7	CASTGGWPYEQYF	TGTGCCAGTACGGGCGGGTGGCCCTACGAGCAGTACTTC
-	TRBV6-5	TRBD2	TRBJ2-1	CASSYILAGVNEQFF	TGTGCCAGCAGTTATATCCTAGCGGGAGTTAATGAGCAGTTCTTC
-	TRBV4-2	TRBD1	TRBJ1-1	CASSQGQGENTEAFF	TGTGCCAGCAGCCAAGGACAGGGGGAGAACACTGAAGCTTTCTTT
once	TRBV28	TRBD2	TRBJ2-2	CASSLFSSGIHANTGELFF	TGTGCCAGCAGTTTGTTTTCTAGCGGGATCCACGCGAACACCGGGGAGCTGTTTTTT
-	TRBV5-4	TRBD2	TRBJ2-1	CASHKDLAGGLYNEQFF	TGTGCCAGCCACAAAGATTTAGCGGGAGGTCTGTACAATGAGCAGTTCTTC
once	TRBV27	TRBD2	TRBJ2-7	CASSLAGATYEQYF	TGTGCCAGCAGTCTAGCGGGTGCAACCTACGAGCAGTACTTC
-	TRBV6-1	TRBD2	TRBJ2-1	CASSEVYLELAAYNEQFF	TGTGCCAGCAGTGAAGTGTATTTGGAACTAGCGGCCTACAATGAGCAGTTCTTC
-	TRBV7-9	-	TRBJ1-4	CASSPIEGRGEKLFF	TGTGCCAGCAGCCCCATCGAGGGGCGAGGAGAAAAACTGTTTTTT
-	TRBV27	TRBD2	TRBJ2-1	CASSLYTSGASYNEQFF	TGTGCCAGCAGTTTATATACTAGCGGGGCATCCTACAATGAGCAGTTCTTC
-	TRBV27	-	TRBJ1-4	CASSSRQFNEKLFF	TGTGCCAGCAGTTCCCGACAGTTTAATGAAAAACTGTTTTTT
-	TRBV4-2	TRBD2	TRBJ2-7	CASSQDPVVSREMSPEQYF	TGTGCCAGCAGCCAAGATCCTGTGGTCTCGCGGGAGATGTCACCCGAGCAGTACTTC
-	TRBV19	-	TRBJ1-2	CASSHRGVNYGYTF	TGTGCCAGTAGTCATAGAGGCGTTAACTATGGCTACACCTTC
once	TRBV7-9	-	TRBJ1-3	CASSNTDGSSGNTIYF	TGTGCCAGCAGCAACACAGACGGCTCCTCTGGAAACACCATATATTTT
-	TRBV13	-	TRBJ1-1	CASSYRGGLNTEAFF	TGTGCCAGCAGCTACCGGGGAGGGTTGAACACTGAAGCTTTCTTT
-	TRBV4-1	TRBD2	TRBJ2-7	CASSHMTSGSYEQYF	TGCGCCAGCAGCCATATGACTAGCGGGAGTTACGAGCAGTACTTC
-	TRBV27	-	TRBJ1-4	CASGGINEKLFF	TGTGCCAGCGGGGGGATTAATGAAAAACTGTTTTTT
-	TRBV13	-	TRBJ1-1	CASSLGPLNTEAFF	TGTGCCAGCAGCCTGGGACCTTTGAACACTGAAGCTTTCTTT
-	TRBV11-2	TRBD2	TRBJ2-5	CASSLEGTRQETQYF	TGTGCCAGCAGCTTAGAGGGGACTAGACAAGAGACCCAGTACTTC
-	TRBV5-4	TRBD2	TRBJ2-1	CASSPLAGGNNNEQFF	TGTGCCAGCAGCCCCCTAGCGGGAGGGAACAACAATGAGCAGTTCTTC
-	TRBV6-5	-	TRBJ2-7	CASSYPGSMGDEQYF	TGTGCCAGCAGTTACCCGGGCTCGATGGGGGACGAGCAGTACTTC
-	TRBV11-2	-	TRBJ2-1	CASSLGLGLSEQFF	TGTGCCAGCAGCTTAGGATTGGGGCTAAGCGAGCAGTTCTTC
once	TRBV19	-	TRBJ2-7	CASSIGVTYEQYF	TGTGCCAGTAGTATTGGGGTTACCTACGAGCAGTACTTC
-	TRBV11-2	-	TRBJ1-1	CASSSRVGVTEAFF	TGTGCCAGCAGCTCCAGGGTGGGGGTGACTGAAGCTTTCTTT
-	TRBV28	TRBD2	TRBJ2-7	CASRWTSGTPHEQYF	TGTGCCAGCAGGTGGACTAGCGGGACCCCTCACGAGCAGTACTTC
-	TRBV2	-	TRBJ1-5	CASSEAFFSHNQPQHF	TGTGCCAGCAGTGAAGCCTTTTTCAGTCACAATCAGCCCCAGCATTTT
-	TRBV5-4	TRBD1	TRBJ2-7	CASSLGQGRSYEQYF	TGTGCCAGCAGCTTGGGACAGGGACGGTCCTACGAGCAGTACTTC